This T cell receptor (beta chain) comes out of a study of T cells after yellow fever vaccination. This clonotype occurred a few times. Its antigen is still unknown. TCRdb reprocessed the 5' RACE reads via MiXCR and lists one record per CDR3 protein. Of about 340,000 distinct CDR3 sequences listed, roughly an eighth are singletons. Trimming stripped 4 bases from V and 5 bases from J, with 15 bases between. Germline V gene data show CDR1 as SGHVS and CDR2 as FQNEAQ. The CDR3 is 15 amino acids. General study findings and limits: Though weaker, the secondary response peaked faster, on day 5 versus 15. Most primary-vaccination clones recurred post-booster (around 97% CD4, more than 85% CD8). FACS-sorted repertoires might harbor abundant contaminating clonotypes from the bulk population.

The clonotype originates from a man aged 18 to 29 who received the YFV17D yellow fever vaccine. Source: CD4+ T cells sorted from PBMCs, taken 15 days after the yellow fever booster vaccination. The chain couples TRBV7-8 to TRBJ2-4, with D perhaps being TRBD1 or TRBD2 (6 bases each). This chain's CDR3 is CASSSGLGGQNIQYF. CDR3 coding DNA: TGTGCCAGCAGCTCCGGATTGGGGGGCCAAAACATTCAGTACTTC.